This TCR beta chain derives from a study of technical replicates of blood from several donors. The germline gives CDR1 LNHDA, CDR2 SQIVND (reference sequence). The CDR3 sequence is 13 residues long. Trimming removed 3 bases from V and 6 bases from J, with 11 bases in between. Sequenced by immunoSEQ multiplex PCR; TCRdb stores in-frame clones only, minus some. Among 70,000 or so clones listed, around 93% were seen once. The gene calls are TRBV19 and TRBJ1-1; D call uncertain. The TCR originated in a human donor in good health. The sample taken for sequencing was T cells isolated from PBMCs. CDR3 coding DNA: TGTGCCAGTAGTATCGGGAGGTGGTCTGAAGCTTTCTTT. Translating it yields CASSIGRWSEAFF. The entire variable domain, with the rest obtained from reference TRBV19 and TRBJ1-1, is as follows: DGGITQSPKYLFRKEGQNVTLSCEQNLNHDAMYWYRQDPGQGLRLIYYSQIVNDFQKGDIAEGYSVSREKKESFPLTVTSAQKNPTAFYLCASSIGRWSEAFFGQGTRLTVV.